This T cell receptor beta chain comes out of a study of Ad26.COV2.S vaccination and SARS-CoV-2 variants. Background on the study: Trial arm assignment for the donor was COV1001 Ad26.COV2.S. Participants got Ad26.COV2.S intramuscularly, once or twice 56 days apart.

This clone was recorded only once. The method was immunoSEQ multiplex PCR; TCRdb's version includes in-frame clones alone and lacks a portion of them. This table holds 360,000 or so clones, about nine tenths found once. The treatment denotes: 15 to 20 received Ad26.COV2.S at low or high dose, single or two shots; 5 received placebo; per-sample allocation not given. At day 63 after the first vaccine or placebo injection, samples were drawn. Participants' vaccine, an Ad26 vector, delivered Wuhan-strain SARS-CoV-2 spike. The CDR3 has 17 amino acids. The V gene lost 0 bases and the J gene lost 0 bases, with 13 bases spanning the gap. Germline loops: CDR1 LGHNA, CDR2 YNFKEQ.

The TCR sequence derives from a person aged 18-60 years who received the Ad26.COV2.S COVID-19 vaccine or a placebo. The chain carries TRBV4-2 and TRBJ2-3; no definite D call. The sample here was peripheral blood, taken in a trial of Ad26.COV2.S vaccine versus placebo. The DNA for the CDR3 is TGTGCCAGCAGCCAAGAGGGCCTCATAACTAGCACAGATACGCAGTATTTT. Amino acids: CASSQEGLITSTDTQYF.